Below are 5 T cell receptor beta chains sequenced from a single sample in a study of human T cells and chemical hapten exposure. TCRdb ran MiXCR on the RACE reads and lists one entry per CDR3 protein. Of 45,000 to 60,000 distinct CDR3 sequences in the sample, around 9.3% were seen once. The time point denotes: patch test 1, 2 weeks after DPC sensitization. Treatment denoted: therapeutic diphenylcyclopropenone sensitization with weekly scalp DPC. Here the sequenced sample was whole blood, taken in connection with sensitization to the hapten diphenylcyclopropenone (DPC). These receptors all stem from a middle-aged woman with alopecia areata. Some clones in this sample may be carry-over from other donors' samples.

The J gene is TRBJ1-2, the V gene TRBV7-2; D unresolved. CDR1 is SGHTA, CDR2 FQGNSA, per germline. V lost 5 bases, J lost 2 bases, and 3 bases lay in between. The CDR3 extends over 11 amino acids. CDR3 in DNA: TGTGCCAGCAGCAAAAACTATGGCTACACCTTC. This translates into CASSKNYGYTF.

Ten or more counts support this clonotype. The chain combines TRBV7-9 with TRBJ2-1; D not certain. The CDR3 is 12 residues long. Germline-derived CDR1 and CDR2 are SEHNR and FQNEAQ (reference sequence). V was cut by 1 base and J by 8 bases, with 6 bases left in between. The CDR3, as DNA: TGTGCCAGCAGCTTAGTTGGCCATGAGCAGTTCTTC. This codes for CASSLVGHEQFF.

This clonotype has at least ten counts. The chain uses TRBV7-3 and TRBJ2-3; 7 bases line up with TRBD2. The CDR3 runs to 15 residues. The germline gives CDR1 SGHTA, CDR2 FQGTGA. Trimming removed 5 bases from V and 0 bases from J; junction bases left unmatched: 5. CDR3 sequence (DNA): TGTGCCAGCAGCGCAGGACTAGTTAGCACAGATACGCAGTATTTT. Translating gives CASSAGLVSTDTQYF.

This clonotype was seen repeatedly, ten times or more. The V gene is TRBV6-2 or TRBV6-3, the J gene TRBJ1-6, with a possible D match to TRBD1 (5 bases). The CDR3 extends over 16 amino acids. V gave up 5 bases and J gave up 2 bases, with 13 bases separating them. Germline CDR1 is MNHEY and CDR2 is SVGEGT. This CDR3 is CASSPRTFTYNSPLHF. In nucleotides, the CDR3 is TGTGCCAGCAGTCCTCGGACATTCACCTATAATTCACCCCTCCACTTT.

This clonotype turned up a few times. The rearrangement uses TRBV6-1 and TRBJ1-2, with no clear D. The CDR3 is 14 amino acids. Germline lookup yields CDR1 MNHNS and CDR2 SASEGT. The V end was cut by 1 base, the J end by 6 bases, with 12 bases between. This chain's CDR3 is CASSEGLEADGYTF. CDR3 in DNA: TGTGCCAGCAGTGAAGGTCTCGAGGCAGATGGCTACACCTTC.